The 17 T cell receptor beta chains below all came from one sample that was sequenced in a study of T cell repertoires in cytomegalovirus infection. Each CDR3 protein is one row after TCRdb ran MiXCR on the reads. The sample carries approximately 910,000 distinct CDR3 sequences, around 32% recorded once. Antigen specificity for these receptors is unknown. Sequenced here: cultured CD8+ T cells from PBMCs, sampled from culture after CMV antigen stimulation. The receptors originated from a human donor in good health (CMV status not recorded). Some clones in this sample may be carry-over from other donors' samples.

CDR3 sequence (DNA): TGCAGTGCTAGTGGGGAGACACATCATCAAACCTACGAGCAGTACGTC. Translating it yields CSASGETHHQTYEQYV. The gene calls are TRBV20-1 and TRBJ2-7; possible D gene TRBD2, 5 bases. Deletions cut 3 bases from V and 2 bases from J, with 20 bases between. The germline CDR1 and CDR2 sequences are DFQATT and SNEGSKA (reference sequence). CDR3 size: 16 residues.

This chain connects TRBV7-3 to TRBJ2-7; D unclear. The germline CDR1 and CDR2 sequences are SGHTA and FQGTGA. The CDR3 is 13 amino acids. Trimming cost V 2 bases and J 6 bases, with 11 bases left between them. The CDR3 loop is CASSLDPVSEQYV. DNA of the CDR3: TGTGCCAGCAGCTTAGATCCTGTGAGCGAGCAGTACGTC.

There are many counts of this clonotype. The chain links TRBV7-9 to TRBJ2-2; D remains unclear. The germline V gene encodes CDR1 SEHNR and CDR2 FQNEAQ (reference sequence). Trimming left V 2 bases short and J 0 bases short, with 7 bases between. CDR3 length equals 15 residues. CDR3 residues: CASSLISANTGELFF. DNA of the CDR3: TGTGCCAGCAGCTTAATCTCAGCGAACACCGGGGAGCTGTTTTTT.

This sequence joins TRBV4-3 and TRBJ1-6, with TRBD1 matching over 11 bases. J gave up 1 base and V 4 bases, and 6 bases lay outside the gene matches. This CDR3 is built from 18 residues. Looked up from germline, CDR1 is LGHNA and CDR2 is YSLEER. The CDR3 DNA reads as TGCGCCAGCAGCCTTGGACAGGGGGCGTCGTCCTATAATTCACCCCTCCACTTT. This codes for CASSLGQGASSYNSPLHF.

CDR3 nucleotide sequence: TGTGCCAGCAGTTACTGGGGAGGAAATGAAAAACTGTTTTTT. This sequence encodes CASSYWGGNEKLFF. V gene TRBV6-6 combines with J gene TRBJ1-4; D is unclear. The CDR3 spans 14 residues. With 1 base removed from V and 5 bases from J, the gap between germline ends came to 8 bases. Germline V gene sequence: CDR1 MNHNY, CDR2 SVGAGI (reference sequence).

This chain uses TRBV12-3 or TRBV12-4 with TRBJ2-3; 8 nucleotides match TRBD2. This CDR3 has 16 residues. The V segment lost 4 bases and the J segment 9 bases; nucleotides outside the gene matches: 15. The CDR3 sequence is CASSSNSGTRSRTQYF. CDR3 sequence (DNA): TGTGCCAGCAGTTCAAATTCCGGGACTAGAAGTCGGACGCAGTATTTT.

The chain carries TRBV19 and TRBJ2-2; D is unresolved. CDR3 length: 15 amino acids. The V and J ends lost 5 bases and 3 bases respectively, with 13 bases between them. Germline V gene sequence: CDR1 LNHDA, CDR2 SQIVND (reference sequence). CDR3 in amino acids: CASSPDRDYTGELFF. CDR3 DNA sequence: TGTGCCAGTAGTCCCGACCGTGATTACACCGGGGAGCTGTTTTTT.

The chain joins TRBV10-3 to TRBJ2-1; 7 nucleotides match TRBD1. V shed 5 bases and J 8 bases; nucleotides not matched to a gene: 9. CDR3 length: 14 residues. Germline-derived CDR1 and CDR2 are ENHRY and SYGVKD. CDR3 protein: CAISFTDRFHEQFF. The CDR3 region has the DNA TGTGCCATCAGTTTTACGGACAGGTTCCATGAGCAGTTCTTC.

This clonotype was seen a handful of times. This chain joins TRBV9 and TRBJ2-2; D unresolved. CDR3 length equals 13 residues. Germline assignment: CDR1 SGDLS and CDR2 YYNGEE. The V end lost 3 bases, the J end lost 9 bases, and 12 bases lay between the germline ends. CDR3 DNA sequence: TGTGCCAGCAGCGCGGACGGTCCGAGGGAGCTGTTTTTT. It is translated as CASSADGPRELFF.

Only a few counts were recorded for this clonotype. The DNA for the CDR3 is TGTGCCAGCAGTGAAGGCCCGGACGGTACCTACGAGCAGTACTTC. Amino acids: CASSEGPDGTYEQYF. The genes are TRBV6-1 and TRBJ2-7; D is unclear. This CDR3 contains 15 residues. Germline lookup yields CDR1 MNHNS and CDR2 SASEGT. The V and J ends lost 1 base and 2 bases respectively, with 12 bases between them.

V and J are TRBV20-1 and TRBJ2-1, with a possible D match to TRBD2 (6 bases). This CDR3 region has 16 residues. V lost 1 base and J lost 0, with 13 bases in between. Germline lookup yields CDR1 DFQATT and CDR2 SNEGSKA (reference sequence). The CDR3 region is CSARVGRGSSYNEQFF. DNA for the CDR3: TGCAGTGCTAGAGTTGGACGGGGGAGCTCCTACAATGAGCAGTTCTTC.

Only a few counts were recorded for this clonotype. The chain is built from TRBV27 and TRBJ1-4, with D tentatively TRBD1 (6 bases). The germline V and J ends were trimmed by 8 bases and 7 bases, with 32 bases remaining between them. The CDR3 spans 19 residues. Germline lookup yields CDR1 MNHEY and CDR2 SMNVEV (reference sequence). DNA of the CDR3: TGTGCCAGCTCCCGGAGGAGGGGGAGGGCGTCCGGGCGTGGTGAAAAACTGTTTTTT. The encoded protein is CASSRRRGRASGRGEKLFF.

The chain links TRBV6-1 to TRBJ1-4, with D possibly being TRBD1 (6 bases). Trimming pared 4 bases from V and 5 bases from J, leaving 11 bases between. This CDR3 has 14 amino acids. Germline V CDR1 and CDR2: MNHNS, SASEGT. CDR3 in DNA: TGTGCCAGCAGTGCCCGGGGGCGCAATGAAAAACTGTTTTTT. It translates to CASSARGRNEKLFF.

V is TRBV7-9 and J is TRBJ2-2, with 7 bases matching TRBD1. This CDR3 is 19 amino acids long. The J segment lost 0 bases and the V segment lost 1 base, leaving 11 bases of the junction unmatched. Germline V gene sequence: CDR1 SEHNR, CDR2 FQNEAQ (reference sequence). CDR3 region: CASSLVRIQGHSNTGELFF. The CDR3 DNA follows: TGTGCCAGCAGCTTAGTTCGCATACAGGGGCATTCGAACACCGGGGAGCTGTTTTTT.

A few counts support this clonotype. V usage is TRBV7-6 and J usage is TRBJ1-4; 8 positions match TRBD1. Germline V gives CDR1 SGHVS, CDR2 FNYEAQ. CDR3 size: 17 residues. The trim removed 5 bases at V and 0 bases at J, leaving 8 bases unmatched. CDR3 sequence: CASSRRGLVATNEKLFF. The DNA of the CDR3 is TGTGCCAGCAGCCGCAGGGGGCTTGTCGCAACTAATGAAAAACTGTTTTTT.

This clonotype has only a few counts. V usage is TRBV6-2 or TRBV6-3 and J usage is TRBJ1-5, with TRBD1 as a possible D gene (5 bases). Looked up from germline, CDR1 is MNHEY and CDR2 is SVGEGT. The length of the CDR3 is 16 residues. Trimming removed 5 bases at V and 2 bases at J, with 16 bases between. CDR3 loop: CASSPSTVTGNQPQHF. Written as DNA, the CDR3 is TGTGCCAGCAGTCCCTCGACAGTTACTGGCAATCAGCCCCAGCATTTT.

This clonotype was seen at least ten times. The V gene is TRBV7-8, the J gene TRBJ2-6; D is perhaps TRBD1 (5 bases). The CDR3 consists of 16 residues. V was cut by 5 bases and J by 0 bases, with 11 bases left in between. The V gene's germline CDR1 is SGHVS and CDR2 FQNEAQ. The CDR3 loop reads CASSPLTGSGANVLTF. The CDR3 DNA is TGTGCCAGCAGCCCCCTTACAGGCTCTGGGGCCAACGTCCTGACTTTC.